This TCR beta chain was identified during a study of OX40 agonist ivuxolimab in advanced cancers. CDR3 length equals 18 residues. CDR1 SGHAT and CDR2 FQNNGV come from the germline V gene. V lost 5 bases to trimming and J lost 2 bases; unmatched junction nucleotides: 14. Only in-frame clones appear in the TCRdb table, and some are missing; sequencing was by immunoSEQ multiplex PCR. The profile shows 70,000 to 95,000 clones, roughly nine tenths of them singletons. The rearrangement links TRBV11-2 to TRBJ2-1; 8 bases line up with TRBD2. The TCR sequence derives from an adult with an advanced solid tumor such as melanoma, head and neck, liver or kidney cancer. The starting material was CD4+ or CD8+ T cells sorted from blood, obtained in a trial of the OX40 agonist ivuxolimab. The CDR3 region has the DNA TGTGCCAGCAGCCCGAGACCTAGCGGGCCAGATACCTACAATGAGCAGTTCTTC. Residues: CASSPRPSGPDTYNEQFF.